Listed below are T cell receptor beta chains from one sample, sequenced in a study of cytomegalovirus exposure and HLA in healthy donors. TCRdb keeps only in-frame clones here, not all; method: immunoSEQ multiplex PCR. Of fewer than 200,000 clones in the sample, about 82% were seen once. Source material: PBMCs. These receptors all stem from a woman aged 18-29 years in good health and CMV-seronegative. CDR3s include the opening cysteine and the closing phenylalanine or tryptophan. D genes are given only for firm matches. A clone size is listed for some rows: how often the clone was seen (once, few, many), or a class if it is expanded.

abundance,j_gene,v_gene,d_gene,CDR3aa,CDR3nt
once,TRBJ1-1,TRBV28,NA,CASTEGVLNTEAFF,TGTGCCAGCACTGAGGGGGTCCTGAACACTGAAGCTTTCTTT
NA,TRBJ2-2,TRBV10-3,TRBD1,CAISRQGGGGELFF,TGTGCCATCAGTAGACAGGGCGGAGGCGGGGAGCTGTTTTTT
NA,TRBJ2-1,TRBV6-5,NA,CASSYDANSYNEQFF,TGTGCCAGCAGTTACGATGCTAACTCCTACAATGAGCAGTTCTTC
NA,TRBJ2-7,TRBV5-1,TRBD2,CASSFGTSGYEQYF,TGCGCCAGCAGCTTTGGGACTAGCGGCTACGAGCAGTACTTC
NA,TRBJ1-1,TRBV6-1,TRBD1,CASSEARAYRGYRRGAFF,TGTGCCAGCAGTGAAGCGAGGGCGTACAGGGGATATAGAAGAGGAGCTTTCTTT
NA,TRBJ2-5,TRBV27,NA,CASSSYRSPGQETQYF,TGTGCCAGCAGTTCTTACCGGTCACCAGGGCAGGAGACCCAGTACTTC
NA,TRBJ2-7,TRBV14,NA,CASSLGGTAIYEQYF,TGTGCCAGCAGCCTCGGGGGAACGGCTATCTACGAGCAGTACTTC
NA,TRBJ1-5,TRBV7-2,NA,CASSLGQSNQPQHF,TGTGCCAGCAGCTTAGGACAGAGCAATCAGCCCCAGCATTTT
NA,TRBJ1-4,TRBV30,NA,CAWSKGPQGYEKLFF,TGTGCCTGGAGTAAAGGACCCCAGGGGTATGAAAAACTGTTTTTT
NA,TRBJ1-1,TRBV28,NA,CASWTEIMNTEAFF,TGTGCCAGTTGGACAGAGATTATGAACACTGAAGCTTTCTTT
NA,TRBJ1-6,TRBV6-1,NA,CASSEFAPGDNSPLHF,TGTGCCAGCAGTGAATTTGCACCCGGGGATAATTCACCCCTCCACTTT
NA,TRBJ2-7,TRBV27,NA,CASSLRQGGAYEQYF,TGTGCCAGCAGTTTGAGGCAGGGTGGGGCCTACGAGCAGTACTTC
NA,TRBJ2-5,TRBV7-9,TRBD1,CASSPGQGSKTQYF,TGTGCCAGCAGCCCGGGACAGGGGTCAAAGACCCAGTACTTC
NA,TRBJ2-1,TRBV4-1,TRBD2,CASSQDVFSGTQIGNEQFF,TGCGCCAGCAGCCAAGATGTCTTTAGCGGGACTCAAATCGGAAATGAGCAGTTCTTC
once,TRBJ2-7,TRBV7-9,NA,CASGPGGSGTYEQYF,TGTGCCAGCGGCCCCGGGGGGAGCGGGACATACGAGCAGTACTTC
NA,TRBJ2-7,TRBV6-8,TRBD1,CASTPEGGTGPYEQYF,TGTGCCAGCACCCCAGAGGGTGGGACAGGGCCCTACGAGCAGTACTTC
NA,TRBJ1-5,TRBV2,NA,CASSGQGMPLDF,TGTGCCAGCAGTGGTCAGGGAATGCCCCTCGATTTT
NA,TRBJ1-4,TRBV7-2,NA,CASSAGTIRTNEKLFF,TGTGCCAGCAGCGCAGGGACAATTAGAACTAATGAAAAACTGTTTTTT
NA,TRBJ2-7,TRBV5-1,NA,CASSLGISYEQYF,TGCGCCAGCAGCTTGGGCATTTCCTACGAGCAGTACTTC
NA,TRBJ1-4,TRBV2,TRBD1,CASIQRTGEDEKLFF,TGTGCCAGCATTCAGAGGACAGGGGAGGACGAAAAACTGTTTTTT
NA,TRBJ2-7,TRBV7-2,TRBD2,CASSPRTSGNFYEQYF,TGTGCCAGCAGCCCGCGGACTAGCGGGAATTTCTACGAGCAGTACTTC
NA,TRBJ2-2,TRBV27,TRBD1,CASSSTGDTGELFF,TGTGCCAGCAGCTCGACAGGGGACACCGGGGAGCTGTTTTTT
NA,TRBJ2-5,TRBV7-6,TRBD2,CASSLVLLAGVSETQYF,TGTGCCAGCAGCTTAGTCCTGCTAGCGGGAGTTAGTGAGACCCAGTACTTC
NA,TRBJ1-2,TRBV28,NA,CASSLVRGNYGYTF,TGTGCCAGCAGTTTAGTCCGGGGAAACTATGGCTACACCTTC
NA,TRBJ1-2,TRBV6-1,NA,CAIESRGVDGYTF,TGTGCCATCGAATCACGGGGAGTGGATGGCTACACCTTC
NA,TRBJ2-2,TRBV18,TRBD1,CASSPVTGGANTGELFF,TGTGCCAGCTCACCAGTGACAGGGGGAGCGAACACCGGGGAGCTGTTTTTT
NA,TRBJ2-7,TRBV7-6,TRBD1,CASSHLQGAEGYEQYF,TGTGCCAGCAGCCACCTACAGGGGGCGGAGGGCTACGAGCAGTACTTC
NA,TRBJ1-1,TRBV12-5,NA,CASGLQIVRGMTTEAFF,TGTGCTAGTGGTTTGCAAATAGTCAGAGGGATGACCACTGAAGCTTTCTTT
NA,TRBJ2-2,TRBV7-2,TRBD2,CASSLGGVAGNTGELFF,TGTGCCAGCAGCTTAGGGGGGGTAGCGGGAAACACCGGGGAGCTGTTTTTT
NA,TRBJ1-5,TRBV4-3,TRBD1,CASSQGWTGGNQPQHF,TGCGCCAGCAGCCAGGGTTGGACAGGGGGCAATCAGCCCCAGCATTTT
NA,TRBJ2-7,TRBV5-1,TRBD1,CASSLGQGKGSYEQYF,TGCGCCAGCAGCTTGGGACAGGGGAAGGGCTCCTACGAGCAGTACTTC
NA,TRBJ1-6,TRBV5-1,NA,CASSPDGGSPLHF,TGCGCCAGCAGCCCCGACGGGGGTTCACCCCTCCACTTT
NA,TRBJ2-5,TRBV27,TRBD1,CASSEGGWQETQYF,TGTGCCAGCAGTGAAGGGGGCTGGCAAGAGACCCAGTACTTC
NA,TRBJ2-1,TRBV7-2,TRBD2,CASIKRTSGINHNEQFF,TGTGCCAGCATCAAAAGGACTAGCGGGATAAATCACAATGAGCAGTTCTTC
few,TRBJ2-3,TRBV5-1,TRBD2,CASSLVTSGRASDTQYF,TGCGCCAGCAGCTTGGTAACTAGCGGGAGAGCCTCAGATACGCAGTATTTT
NA,TRBJ1-5,TRBV19,TRBD1,CASSKTGGGNQPQHF,TGTGCCAGTAGTAAGACAGGGGGCGGAAATCAGCCCCAGCATTTT
NA,TRBJ2-3,TRBV13,NA,CASSFYGAYTDTQYF,TGTGCCAGCAGCTTCTATGGGGCCTACACAGATACGCAGTATTTT
NA,TRBJ1-5,TRBV27,TRBD1,CASRGQGANQPQHF,TGTGCCAGCAGAGGACAGGGGGCCAATCAGCCCCAGCATTTT
NA,TRBJ2-3,TRBV2,NA,CASSDPANTDTQYF,TGTGCCAGCAGTGACCCTGCGAACACAGATACGCAGTATTTT
NA,TRBJ1-1,TRBV19,NA,CASVAFRGTEAFF,TGTGCCAGCGTTGCCTTTAGGGGCACTGAAGCTTTCTTT
NA,TRBJ2-4,TRBV2,TRBD2,CASSGGRLAGAAIAKNIQYF,TGTGCCAGCAGTGGGGGGAGACTAGCGGGAGCGGCCATAGCCAAAAACATTCAGTACTTC
NA,TRBJ1-5,TRBV15,TRBD1,CATTIDRGNNQPQHF,TGTGCCACCACCATCGACAGGGGGAACAACCAGCCCCAGCATTTT
once,TRBJ2-7,TRBV28,TRBD2,CASSATTSGLIYEQYF,TGTGCCAGCAGCGCCACCACTAGCGGGCTCATCTACGAGCAGTACTTC
NA,TRBJ2-7,TRBV29-1,NA,CSVETGEGSYEQYF,TGCAGCGTTGAGACAGGGGAGGGTTCCTACGAGCAGTACTTC
NA,TRBJ1-2,TRBV28,NA,CASRPSGGSNGRGYTF,TGTGCCAGCAGGCCCTCTGGGGGGTCCAACGGCCGGGGCTACACCTTC
NA,TRBJ1-3,TRBV2,NA,CASRLDSLSGNTIYF,TGTGCCAGCAGGCTTGACAGCCTCTCTGGAAACACCATATATTTT
NA,TRBJ1-3,TRBV5-1,NA,CASSSGQGNTIYF,TGCGCCAGCAGCTCGGGACAAGGAAACACCATATATTTT
once,TRBJ2-7,TRBV28,TRBD2,CASSLVAGGPYEQYF,TGTGCCAGCAGTTTAGTAGCGGGAGGGCCGTACGAGCAGTACTTC
NA,TRBJ2-7,TRBV28,NA,CASRRQEYEQYF,TGTGCCAGCAGGAGACAGGAATACGAGCAGTACTTC
few,TRBJ1-1,TRBV7-9,TRBD1,CASSRQGEAFF,TGTGCCAGCAGCCGACAGGGTGAAGCTTTCTTT
NA,TRBJ1-4,TRBV7-9,NA,CASSFGGASRSEKLFF,TGTGCCAGCAGCTTCGGAGGGGCTTCCCGCAGTGAAAAACTGTTTTTT